This TCR beta chain was identified during a study of cytomegalovirus exposure and HLA in healthy donors. Looking at the study overall: A subsequent analysis stated that the 120 or so validation repertoires were run on the same platform as the approximately 610 first-cohort repertoires.

The protocol was immunoSEQ multiplex PCR, while the TCRdb copy is restricted to in-frame clones and leaves out a portion. Of roughly 180,000 clones in the sample, more than 75% are singletons; the top ten hold roughly 7%. This CDR3 is 13 amino acids long. V was shortened by 5 bases and J by 8 bases, with 15 bases between the two germline ends. Germline CDR1 MDHEN, CDR2 SYDVKM. Broader study findings: Per published reports, the classifier diagnosed cytomegalovirus status with high specificity and sensitivity. Most observed TCR sequences were rare, whereas some public TCRs were detected in many donors. Subsequent analysis of the 120 or so validation repertoires found a tendency for first-cohort TCR clusters to co-occur.

This clone appeared a few times. What it recognizes is unknown. This rearrangement joins TRBV28 to TRBJ1-2; maybe TRBD1 (5 bases). Material for sequencing was PBMCs. The TCR was taken from a man younger than 30 in good health and CMV-seropositive. DNA of the CDR3: TGTGCCAGCAGTCCAAAGGGGCGTAGGGGCTACACCTTC. This codes for CASSPKGRRGYTF.